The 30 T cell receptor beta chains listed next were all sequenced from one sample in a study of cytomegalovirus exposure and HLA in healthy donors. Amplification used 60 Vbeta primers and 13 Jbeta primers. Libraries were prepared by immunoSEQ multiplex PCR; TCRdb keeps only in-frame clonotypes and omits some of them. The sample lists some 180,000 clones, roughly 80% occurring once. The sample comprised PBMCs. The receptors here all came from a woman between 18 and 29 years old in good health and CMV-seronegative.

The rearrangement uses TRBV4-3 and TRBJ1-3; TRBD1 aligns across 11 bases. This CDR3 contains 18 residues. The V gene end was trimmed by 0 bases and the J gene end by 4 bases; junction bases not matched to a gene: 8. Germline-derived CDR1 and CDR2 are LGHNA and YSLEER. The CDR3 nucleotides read TGCGCCAGCAGCCAAGATCTGGACAGGGGGCGCGTCGGAAACACCATATATTTT. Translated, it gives CASSQDLDRGRVGNTIYF.

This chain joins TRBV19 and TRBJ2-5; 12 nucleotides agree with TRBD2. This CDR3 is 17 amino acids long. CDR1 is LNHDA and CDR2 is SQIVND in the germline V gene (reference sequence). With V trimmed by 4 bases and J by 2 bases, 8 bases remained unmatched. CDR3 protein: CASSTGLAGLPQETQYF. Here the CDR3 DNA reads TGTGCCAGTAGTACAGGACTAGCGGGATTACCTCAAGAGACCCAGTACTTC.

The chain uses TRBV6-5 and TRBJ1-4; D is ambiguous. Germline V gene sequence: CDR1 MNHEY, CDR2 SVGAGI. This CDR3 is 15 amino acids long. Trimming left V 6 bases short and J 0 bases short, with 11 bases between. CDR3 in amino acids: CASSRGPATNEKLFF. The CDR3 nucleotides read TGTGCCAGCAGCCGAGGCCCCGCAACTAATGAAAAACTGTTTTTT.

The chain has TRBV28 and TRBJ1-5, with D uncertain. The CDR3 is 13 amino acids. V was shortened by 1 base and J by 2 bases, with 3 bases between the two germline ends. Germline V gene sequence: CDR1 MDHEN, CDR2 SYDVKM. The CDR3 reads CASSLSGNQPQHF. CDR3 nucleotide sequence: TGTGCCAGCAGTTTATCCGGCAATCAGCCCCAGCATTTT.

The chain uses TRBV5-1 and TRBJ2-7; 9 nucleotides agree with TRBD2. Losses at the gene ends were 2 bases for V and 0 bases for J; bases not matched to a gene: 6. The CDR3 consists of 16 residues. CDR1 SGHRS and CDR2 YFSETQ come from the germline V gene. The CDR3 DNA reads TGCGCCAGCAGCTTAGATCCGGGACTAGCCTCCTACGAGCAGTACTTC. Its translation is CASSLDPGLASYEQYF.

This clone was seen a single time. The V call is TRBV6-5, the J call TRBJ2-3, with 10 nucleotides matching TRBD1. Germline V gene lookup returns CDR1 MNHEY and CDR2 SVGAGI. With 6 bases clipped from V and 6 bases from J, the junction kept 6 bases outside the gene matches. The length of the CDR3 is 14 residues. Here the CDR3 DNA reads TGTGCCAGCAGGGGACAGGGGTACCCGGATACGCAGTATTTT. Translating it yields CASRGQGYPDTQYF.

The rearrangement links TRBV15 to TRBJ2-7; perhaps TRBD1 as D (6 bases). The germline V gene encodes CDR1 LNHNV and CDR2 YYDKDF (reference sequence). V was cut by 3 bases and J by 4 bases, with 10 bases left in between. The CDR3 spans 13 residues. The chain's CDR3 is CATSRKDSYEQYF. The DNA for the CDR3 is TGTGCCACCAGCAGGAAGGACAGTTACGAGCAGTACTTC.

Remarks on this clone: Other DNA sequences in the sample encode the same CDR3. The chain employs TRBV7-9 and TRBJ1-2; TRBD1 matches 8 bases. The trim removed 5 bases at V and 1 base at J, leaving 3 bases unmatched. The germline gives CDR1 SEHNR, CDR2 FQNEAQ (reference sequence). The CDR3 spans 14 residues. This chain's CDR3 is CASSTGQGNYGYTF. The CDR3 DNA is TGTGCCAGCAGCACCGGACAGGGTAACTATGGCTACACCTTC.

This chain's CDR3 is CASSSGLAASYEQYV. The CDR3, as DNA: TGCGCCAGCAGCTCGGGACTAGCGGCTTCTTACGAGCAGTACGTC. The chain has TRBV5-1 and TRBJ2-7; 11 bases are a match to TRBD2. Losses at the gene ends were 3 bases for V and 4 bases for J; bases not matched to a gene: 6. The germline V gene has CDR1 SGHRS and CDR2 YFSETQ. This CDR3 region has 15 residues.

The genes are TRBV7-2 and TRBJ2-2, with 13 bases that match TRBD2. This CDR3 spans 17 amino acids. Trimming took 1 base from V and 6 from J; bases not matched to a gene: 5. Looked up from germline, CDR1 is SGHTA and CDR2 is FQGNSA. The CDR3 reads CASSLVRTSGSAGELFF. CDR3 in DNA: TGTGCCAGCAGCTTAGTCCGGACTAGCGGGAGCGCCGGGGAGCTGTTTTTT.

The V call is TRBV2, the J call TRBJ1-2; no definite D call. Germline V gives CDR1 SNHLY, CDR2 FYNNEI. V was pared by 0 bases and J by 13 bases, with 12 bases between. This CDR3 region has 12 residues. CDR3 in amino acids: CASSEAGRLRTF. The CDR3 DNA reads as TGTGCCAGCAGTGAAGCTGGCAGGTTGCGCACCTTC.

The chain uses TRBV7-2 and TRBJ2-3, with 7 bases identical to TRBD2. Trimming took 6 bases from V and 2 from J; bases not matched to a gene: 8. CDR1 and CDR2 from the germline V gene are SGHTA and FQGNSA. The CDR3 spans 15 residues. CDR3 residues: CASRRLAEPTDTQYF. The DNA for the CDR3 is TGTGCCAGCAGACGACTAGCCGAGCCCACAGATACGCAGTATTTT.

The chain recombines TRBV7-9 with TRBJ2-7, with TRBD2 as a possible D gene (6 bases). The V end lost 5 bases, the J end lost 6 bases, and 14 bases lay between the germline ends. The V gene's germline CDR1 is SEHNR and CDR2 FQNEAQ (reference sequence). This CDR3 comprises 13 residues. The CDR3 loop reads CASSGGTAAEQYF. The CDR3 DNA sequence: TGTGCCAGCAGCGGGGGGACCGCCGCCGAGCAGTACTTC.

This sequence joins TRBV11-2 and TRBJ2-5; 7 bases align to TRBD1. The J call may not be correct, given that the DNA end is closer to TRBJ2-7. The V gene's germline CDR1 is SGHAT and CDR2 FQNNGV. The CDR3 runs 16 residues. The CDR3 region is CASSEKGAGHYYEQYF. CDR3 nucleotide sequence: TGTGCCAGCAGCGAAAAGGGGGCAGGCCACTACTACGAGCAGTACTTC.

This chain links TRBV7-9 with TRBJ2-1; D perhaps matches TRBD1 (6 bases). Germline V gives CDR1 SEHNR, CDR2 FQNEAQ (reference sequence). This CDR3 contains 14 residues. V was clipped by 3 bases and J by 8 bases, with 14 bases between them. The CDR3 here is CASSFPGDKDEQFF. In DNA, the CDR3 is TGTGCCAGCAGCTTTCCAGGGGATAAGGATGAGCAGTTCTTC.

The CDR3, as DNA: TGTGCCAGCAGTCCTCAAAACTTTAACACTGAAGCTTTCTTT. Translated, it gives CASSPQNFNTEAFF. This rearrangement joins TRBV6-1 to TRBJ1-1; D gene uncertain. Trimming shortened V by 5 bases and J by 2 bases, and 12 bases separated the two germline ends. The CDR3 is 14 amino acids. Germline CDR1 MNHNS, CDR2 SASEGT.

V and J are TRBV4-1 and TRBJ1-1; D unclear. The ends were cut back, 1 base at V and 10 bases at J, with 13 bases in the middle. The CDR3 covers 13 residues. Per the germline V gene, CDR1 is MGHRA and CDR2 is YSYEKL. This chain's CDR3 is CASSQGRVSRAFF. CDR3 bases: TGCGCCAGCAGCCAAGGCCGGGTCTCTCGAGCTTTCTTT.

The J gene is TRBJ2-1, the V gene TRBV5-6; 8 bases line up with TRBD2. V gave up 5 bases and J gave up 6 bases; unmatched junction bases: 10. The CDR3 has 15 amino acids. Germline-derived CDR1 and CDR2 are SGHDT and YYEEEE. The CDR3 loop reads CASRSSGSAANEQFF. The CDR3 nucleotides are TGTGCCAGCAGATCGAGCGGGAGCGCTGCCAATGAGCAGTTCTTC.

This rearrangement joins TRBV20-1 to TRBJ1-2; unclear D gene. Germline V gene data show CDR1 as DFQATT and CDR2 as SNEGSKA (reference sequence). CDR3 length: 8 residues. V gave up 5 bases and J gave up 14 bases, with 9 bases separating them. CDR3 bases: TGCAGTGCTGCCCCGGGGACCTTC. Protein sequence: CSAAPGTF.

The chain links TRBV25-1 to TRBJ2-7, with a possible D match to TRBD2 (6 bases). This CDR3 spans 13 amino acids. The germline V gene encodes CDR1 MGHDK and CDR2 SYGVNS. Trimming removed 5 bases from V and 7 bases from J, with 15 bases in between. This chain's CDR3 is CASSQVDGGEQYF. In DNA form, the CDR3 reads TGTGCCAGCAGTCAGGTCGACGGAGGGGAGCAGTACTTC.

Here the CDR3 DNA reads TGTGCCAGCAGCGTAGCCCCGACTAGCGGGAGGTCCCAAGAGACCCAGTACTTC. It yields the protein CASSVAPTSGRSQETQYF. The chain joins TRBV9 to TRBJ2-5, with TRBD2 identical over 13 bases. Germline V gene sequence: CDR1 SGDLS, CDR2 YYNGEE. This CDR3 is built from 18 residues. Germline trimming cut 0 bases from V and 1 base from J; bases unmatched to any gene: 6.

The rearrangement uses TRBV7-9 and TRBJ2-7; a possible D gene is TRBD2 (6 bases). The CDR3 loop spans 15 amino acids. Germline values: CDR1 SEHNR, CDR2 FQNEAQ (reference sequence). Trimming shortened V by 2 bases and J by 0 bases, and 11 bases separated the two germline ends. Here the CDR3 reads CASSLSGGSSYEQYF. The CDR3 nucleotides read TGTGCCAGCAGCTTAAGCGGAGGGAGCTCCTACGAGCAGTACTTC.

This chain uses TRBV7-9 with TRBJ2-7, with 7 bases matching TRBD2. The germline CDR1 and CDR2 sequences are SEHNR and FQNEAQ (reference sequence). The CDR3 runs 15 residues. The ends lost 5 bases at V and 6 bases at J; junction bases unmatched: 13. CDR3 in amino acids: CASSPSGDSAGEQYF. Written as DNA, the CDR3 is TGTGCCAGCAGCCCCAGCGGGGACTCAGCAGGCGAGCAGTACTTC.

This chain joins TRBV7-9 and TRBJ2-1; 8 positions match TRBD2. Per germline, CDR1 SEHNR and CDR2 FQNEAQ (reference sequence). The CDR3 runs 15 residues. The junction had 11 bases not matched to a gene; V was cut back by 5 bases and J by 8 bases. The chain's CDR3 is CASSQGGGGGHEQFF. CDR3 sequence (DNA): TGTGCCAGCAGCCAAGGGGGGGGCGGGGGGCATGAGCAGTTCTTC.

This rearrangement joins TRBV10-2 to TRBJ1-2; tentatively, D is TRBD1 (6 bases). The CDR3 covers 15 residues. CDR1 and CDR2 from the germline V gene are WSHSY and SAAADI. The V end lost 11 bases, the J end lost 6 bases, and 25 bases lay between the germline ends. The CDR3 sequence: CAAGLGPGGGNGYTF. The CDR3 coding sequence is TGCGCCGCAGGCTTGGGCCCCGGGGGGGGCAATGGCTACACCTTC.

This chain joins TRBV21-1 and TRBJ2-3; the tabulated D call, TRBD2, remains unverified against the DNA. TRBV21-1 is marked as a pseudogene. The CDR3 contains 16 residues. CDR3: CASSKRGPTRTDTQYF. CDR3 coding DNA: TGTGCCAGCAGCAAGCGGGGACCCACCCGCACAGATACGCAGTATTTT.

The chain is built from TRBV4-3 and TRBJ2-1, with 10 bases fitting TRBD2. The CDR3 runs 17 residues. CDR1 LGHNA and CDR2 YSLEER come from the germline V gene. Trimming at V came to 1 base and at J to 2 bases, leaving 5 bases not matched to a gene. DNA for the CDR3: TGCGCCAGCAGCCAAGGGCCAGCGGGAGGGACCTACAATGAGCAGTTCTTC. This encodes CASSQGPAGGTYNEQFF.

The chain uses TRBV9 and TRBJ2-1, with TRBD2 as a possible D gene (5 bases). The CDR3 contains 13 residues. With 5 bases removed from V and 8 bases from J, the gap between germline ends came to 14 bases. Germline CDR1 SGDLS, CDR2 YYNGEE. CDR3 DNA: TGTGCCAGCAGGGATAGCGTTGATGATGAGCAGTTCTTC. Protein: CASRDSVDDEQFF.

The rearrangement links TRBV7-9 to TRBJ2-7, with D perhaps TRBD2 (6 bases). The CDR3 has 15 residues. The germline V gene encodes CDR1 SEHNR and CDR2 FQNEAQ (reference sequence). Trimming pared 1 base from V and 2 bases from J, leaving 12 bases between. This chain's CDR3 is CASSLDGSGPYEQYV. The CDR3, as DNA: TGTGCCAGCAGCTTAGATGGTAGCGGACCCTACGAGCAGTACGTC.

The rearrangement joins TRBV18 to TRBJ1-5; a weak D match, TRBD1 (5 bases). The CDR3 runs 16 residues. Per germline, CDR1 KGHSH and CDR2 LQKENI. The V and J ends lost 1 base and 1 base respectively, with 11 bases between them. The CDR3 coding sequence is TGTGCCAGCTCACCACTACCGACAGAAAGCAATCAGCCCCAGCATTTT. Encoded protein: CASSPLPTESNQPQHF. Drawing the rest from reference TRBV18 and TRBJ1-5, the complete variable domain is NAGVMQNPRHLVRRRGQEARLRCSPMKGHSHVYWYRQLPEEGLKFMVYLQKENIIDESGMPKERFSAEFPKEGPSILRIQQVVRGDSAAYFCASSPLPTESNQPQHFGDGTRLSIL.